This T cell receptor beta chain was recorded in a study of T cell responses to AZD1222 COVID-19 vaccine. Study-level findings and limits: Baseline serostatus was positive in only six AZD1222 recipients.

TCRdb keeps only in-frame clones here, not all; method: immunoSEQ multiplex PCR. The sample holds 90,000 to 100,000 clones, 85% to 90% seen once. Regarding this clone: The antigen is unknown.

Germline CDR1 SGHNT, CDR2 YENEEA. This CDR3 comprises 13 residues. Trimming pared 3 bases from V and 8 bases from J, leaving 8 bases between. This sequence was found in an adult in good health. The sequencing here drew on peripheral blood, taken on day 0 of AZD1222 vaccination. The rearrangement uses TRBV11-3 and TRBJ1-6, with D possibly TRBD1 on 5 matching bases. The CDR3 protein is CASSFGADSPLHF. The CDR3 bases are TGTGCCAGCAGCTTCGGGGCTGATTCACCCCTCCACTTT.